The 32 T cell receptor beta chains listed next were all sequenced from one sample in a study of T cells in localized non-small cell lung cancer. Here immunoSEQ multiplex PCR was the method, and the copy in TCRdb shows in-frame clones only, minus some. The sample has roughly 36,000 clones, 70% to 80% seen once; the top ten hold 30% to 40%. Sequenced here: PBMCs, sampled before any cancer treatment. These receptors all stem from a woman aged 40-69 years with stage II squamous cell lung carcinoma.

This clone was seen repeatedly, ten times or more. The chain joins TRBV19 to TRBJ2-7, with 14 positions matching TRBD2. Germline assignment: CDR1 LNHDA and CDR2 SQIVND (reference sequence). The CDR3 loop spans 15 amino acids. Unmatched junction bases numbered 5, after V lost 4 bases and J lost 6 bases. The CDR3 DNA sequence: TGTGCCAGTAGTAATCCGGGACTAGCGGGAGCCGAGCAGTACTTC. Its protein is CASSNPGLAGAEQYF. Using reference TRBV19 and TRBJ2-7 for the parts outside the CDR3, the full variable domain is DGGITQSPKYLFRKEGQNVTLSCEQNLNHDAMYWYRQDPGQGLRLIYYSQIVNDFQKGDIAEGYSVSREKKESFPLTVTSAQKNPTAFYLCASSNPGLAGAEQYFGPGTRLTVT.

This chain joins TRBV7-8 and TRBJ1-5; possible D gene TRBD1, 5 bases. This CDR3 spans 15 amino acids. Trimming left V 0 bases short and J 4 bases short, with 10 bases between. The V gene's germline CDR1 is SGHVS and CDR2 FQNEAQ. CDR3 loop: CASSLAGEGNQPQHF. The CDR3 DNA reads as TGTGCCAGCAGCTTAGCTGGGGAGGGGAATCAGCCCCAGCATTTT. The whole variable domain, filled in from reference TRBV7-8 and TRBJ1-5, reads GAGVSQSPRYKVAKRGQDVALRCDPISGHVSLFWYQQALGQGPEFLTYFQNEAQLDKSGLPSDRFFAERPEGSVSTLKIQRTQQEDSAVYLCASSLAGEGNQPQHFGDGTRLSIL.

The chain joins TRBV18 to TRBJ2-5; D tentatively reads TRBD1 or TRBD2 (5 bases each). The germline gives CDR1 KGHSH, CDR2 LQKENI. This CDR3 is built from 15 residues. The V end was cut by 6 bases, the J end by 4 bases, with 18 bases between. This CDR3 is CASSPVGAGGETQYF. CDR3 nucleotide sequence: TGTGCCAGCTCCCCAGTCGGGGCAGGAGGAGAGACCCAGTACTTC.

The chain uses TRBV7-2 and TRBJ2-4; perhaps TRBD2 as D (5 bases). Looked up from germline, CDR1 is SGHTA and CDR2 is FQGNSA. The germline V and J ends were trimmed by 3 bases and 5 bases, with 11 bases remaining between them. The CDR3 spans 14 residues. The CDR3 loop reads CASSFERMENIQYF. CDR3 nucleotides: TGTGCCAGCAGCTTCGAGCGGATGGAAAACATTCAGTACTTC. The whole variable domain, remainder taken from reference TRBV7-2 and TRBJ2-4, is GAGVSQSPSNKVTEKGKDVELRCDPISGHTALYWYRQSLGQGLEFLIYFQGNSAPDKSGLPSDRFSAERTGGSVSTLTIQRTQQEDSAVYLCASSFERMENIQYFGAGTRLSVL.

This chain joins TRBV6-5 and TRBJ1-1, with D tentatively TRBD1 (5 bases). The CDR3 covers 13 residues. V lost 4 bases and J 7 bases, leaving 13 bases between the germline ends. Germline lookup yields CDR1 MNHEY and CDR2 SVGAGI. Here the CDR3 DNA reads TGTGCCAGCAGTTCAGGGATCCGCAGTGAAGCTTTCTTT. This gives the protein CASSSGIRSEAFF.

The CDR3 DNA is TGTGCCAGCAGCTCGGTTGACGAGCAGTACTTC. Translation gives CASSSVDEQYF. The chain has TRBV7-9 and TRBJ2-7, with D uncertain. Germline values: CDR1 SEHNR, CDR2 FQNEAQ (reference sequence). Trimming pared 4 bases from V and 5 bases from J, leaving 6 bases between. The CDR3 contains 11 residues.

This rearrangement joins TRBV5-6 to TRBJ2-2; D is undetermined. The length of the CDR3 is 16 residues. Germline CDR1 is SGHDT and CDR2 is YYEEEE. V lost 0 bases and J lost 4, with 13 bases in between. CDR3 DNA: TGTGCCAGCAGCTTGGGGGGATCCTCCAGCACCGGGGAGCTGTTTTTT. Translation: CASSLGGSSSTGELFF.

The chain uses TRBV28 and TRBJ2-1; no clear D. The CDR3 runs to 15 residues. V dropped 3 bases and J dropped 4 bases, with 13 bases sitting between them. The germline CDR1 and CDR2 sequences are MDHEN and SYDVKM. This CDR3 is CASSFDAPGYNEQFF. CDR3 DNA: TGTGCCAGCAGTTTTGATGCCCCCGGATACAATGAGCAGTTCTTC.

The J gene is TRBJ2-4, the V gene TRBV11-2; D might be TRBD2 (6 bases). Trimming removed 5 bases from V and 2 bases from J, with 13 bases in between. Germline CDR1 and CDR2: SGHAT and FQNNGV. This CDR3 is built from 15 residues. CDR3 nucleotide sequence: TGTGCCAGCAGCCAGACGGGGGATTCCAAAAACATTCAGTACTTC. Protein product: CASSQTGDSKNIQYF.

This clone was recorded once. This chain links TRBV7-9 with TRBJ2-3, with D possibly being TRBD1 or TRBD2 (8 bases each). The V and J ends lost 7 bases and 1 base respectively, with 18 bases between them. This CDR3 comprises 16 residues. Germline assignment: CDR1 SEHNR and CDR2 FQNEAQ (reference sequence). The CDR3 region has the DNA TGTGCCAGCACCCACCGGGGGGGACAGGGCACAGATACGCAGTATTTT. This encodes CASTHRGGQGTDTQYF.

The rearrangement links TRBV10-1 to TRBJ1-1; D gene uncertain. V lost 2 bases and J 1 base, leaving 2 bases between the germline ends. CDR1 WNHNN and CDR2 SYGVQD come from the germline V gene (reference sequence). The CDR3 runs 12 residues. The CDR3 coding sequence is TGCGCCAGCAGTGAGCCGAACACTGAAGCTTTCTTT. Translation gives CASSEPNTEAFF.

The V and J genes are TRBV28 and TRBJ2-2; no clear D. V dropped 6 bases and J dropped 4 bases, with 15 bases sitting between them. The CDR3 sequence is 15 residues long. Germline V gives CDR1 MDHEN, CDR2 SYDVKM. For the CDR3, the DNA is TGTGCCAGCAGGCCTAACACGGAGCTCACCGGGGAGCTGTTTTTT. It specifies CASRPNTELTGELFF.

J is TRBJ1-1 and V is TRBV18; D is ambiguous. Trimming stripped 4 bases from V and 1 base from J, with 4 bases between. The CDR3 is made up of 12 amino acids. Looked up from germline, CDR1 is KGHSH and CDR2 is LQKENI. The CDR3, as DNA: TGTGCCAGCTCACTGGGGAACACTGAAGCTTTCTTT. This translates into CASSLGNTEAFF.

The chain is built from TRBV19 and TRBJ2-3; D remains ambiguous. This CDR3 has 12 residues. In germline, CDR1 is LNHDA, CDR2 SQIVND (reference sequence). V was cut by 0 bases and J by 5 bases, with 3 bases left in between. In nucleotides, the CDR3 is TGTGCCAGTAGTATAGATCAAGATACGCAGTATTTT. Encoded protein: CASSIDQDTQYF.

The chain carries TRBV7-6 and TRBJ2-1; TRBD2 agrees at 9 bases. With V trimmed by 2 bases and J by 7 bases, 3 bases remained unmatched. The CDR3 covers 14 residues. Germline values: CDR1 SGHVS, CDR2 FNYEAQ. This CDR3 is CASSLTSGWNEQFF. The DNA of the CDR3 is TGTGCCAGCAGCTTAACTAGCGGGTGGAATGAGCAGTTCTTC.

This clone was observed a handful of times. The V and J genes are TRBV19 and TRBJ1-5; D is possibly TRBD1 (6 bases). This CDR3 has 16 residues. The V gene lost 0 bases and the J gene lost 0 bases, with 9 bases spanning the gap. The germline gives CDR1 LNHDA, CDR2 SQIVND (reference sequence). The CDR3 sequence: CASSIERGDSNQPQHF. The CDR3 nucleotides read TGTGCCAGTAGTATAGAGAGGGGGGATAGCAATCAGCCCCAGCATTTT.

J is TRBJ1-1 and V is TRBV29-1, with 8 bases identical to TRBD1. The CDR3 is 14 residues long. V lost 1 base and J lost 5; bases outside the gene matches: 6. Germline loops: CDR1 SQVTM, CDR2 ANQGSEA. CDR3 region: CSVEGGTGGTEAFF. The CDR3 coding sequence is TGCAGCGTTGAAGGGGGAACAGGGGGGACTGAAGCTTTCTTT.

CDR3 sequence (DNA): TGTGCCAGCAGCGGGGGCCCCGGGGAGCTGTTTTTT. Translation gives CASSGGPGELFF. The chain has TRBV7-8 and TRBJ2-2; a weak D match, TRBD1 (6 bases). The CDR3 has 12 amino acids. Germline V gives CDR1 SGHVS, CDR2 FQNEAQ. With 5 bases removed from V and 6 bases from J, the gap between germline ends came to 7 bases.

The chain is built from TRBV6-5 and TRBJ2-1, with TRBD1 matching over 9 bases. The CDR3 has 14 amino acids. The germline gives CDR1 MNHEY, CDR2 SVGAGI. The junction had 8 bases not matched to a gene; V was cut back by 8 bases and J by 6 bases. CDR3 protein: CASETGTGRNEQFF. The CDR3 DNA follows: TGTGCCAGCGAGACCGGGACAGGGCGCAATGAGCAGTTCTTC.

The V and J genes are TRBV5-6 and TRBJ2-1; 10 nucleotides match TRBD2. V was clipped by 1 base and J by 10 bases; unmatched bases: 8. The CDR3 consists of 15 residues. CDR1 and CDR2 from the germline V gene are SGHDT and YYEEEE. Here the CDR3 reads CASSLFLAGVQEQFF. DNA for the CDR3: TGTGCCAGCAGCTTGTTTCTAGCGGGAGTTCAGGAGCAGTTCTTC.

The chain has TRBV9 and TRBJ2-2; TRBD1 matches 8 bases. In germline, CDR1 is SGDLS, CDR2 YYNGEE. J was trimmed by 7 bases and V by 4 bases; bases with no gene match: 9. The CDR3 covers 15 residues. The CDR3 coding sequence is TGTGCCAGCAGCCCGCAGGGGGCCAAGGGCGGGGAGCTGTTTTTT. The encoded protein is CASSPQGAKGGELFF.

This clone has just a few counts. The chain combines TRBV4-1 with TRBJ2-2; no firm D call. CDR3 length equals 13 residues. V lost 5 bases, J lost 3 bases, and 7 bases lay in between. Germline CDR1 MGHRA, CDR2 YSYEKL. The CDR3 is CASSLRDTGELFF. The CDR3 bases are TGCGCCAGCAGCTTACGAGACACCGGGGAGCTGTTTTTT.

The J gene is TRBJ2-4, the V gene TRBV2; D perhaps matches TRBD1 (6 bases). Germline-derived CDR1 and CDR2 are SNHLY and FYNNEI. This CDR3 is 16 amino acids long. The V gene lost 2 bases and the J gene lost 0 bases, with 11 bases spanning the gap. The CDR3 loop reads CASSERRGTAKNIQYF. DNA for the CDR3: TGTGCCAGCAGTGAACGAAGGGGGACAGCCAAAAACATTCAGTACTTC.

CDR3 sequence reads: CASSLWGSDVYEQYF. The DNA for the CDR3 is TGTGCCAGCAGCCTCTGGGGGAGCGACGTTTACGAGCAGTACTTC. This chain connects TRBV7-8 to TRBJ2-7; D tentatively fits TRBD1 or TRBD2 (5 bases each). V shed 5 bases and J shed 4 bases, with 18 bases lying between them. In germline, CDR1 is SGHVS, CDR2 FQNEAQ. This CDR3 contains 15 residues.

This clone was counted a few times. This rearrangement joins TRBV10-3 to TRBJ2-7; 11 nucleotides agree with TRBD1. CDR3 length: 11 residues. The germline V gene encodes CDR1 ENHRY and CDR2 SYGVKD. V trimming: 8 bases; J trimming: 6 bases; junction bases outside the gene matches: 0. CDR3 sequence reads: CAIGTGGEQYV. Here the CDR3 DNA reads TGTGCCATCGGGACAGGGGGCGAGCAGTACGTC.

Only a few counts were recorded for this clone. The J gene is TRBJ2-5, the V gene TRBV4-3; D is undetermined. Trimming took off 4 bases at V and 2 bases at J, with 17 bases between the two ends. Germline CDR1 reads LGHNA; CDR2 reads YSLEER. This CDR3 has 16 residues. CDR3 protein: CASSPYLGAEQETQYF. CDR3 DNA sequence: TGCGCCAGCAGCCCCTATCTGGGCGCCGAGCAAGAGACCCAGTACTTC.

This clone was observed a handful of times. DNA for the CDR3: TGTGCCAGCAGCTTCCTCCCCGATCAAGAAGCTTTCTTT. This codes for CASSFLPDQEAFF. The rearrangement uses TRBV11-3 and TRBJ1-1; D is uncertain. The length of the CDR3 is 13 residues. Germline V lookup: CDR1 SGHNT, CDR2 YENEEA. V was cut by 3 bases and J by 8 bases, with 13 bases left in between.

The chain is built from TRBV5-1 and TRBJ2-7; D is possibly TRBD1 or TRBD2 (6 bases each). CDR1 and CDR2 from the germline V gene are SGHRS and YFSETQ. CDR3 length equals 15 residues. Trimming pared 2 bases from V and 2 bases from J, leaving 14 bases between. Here the CDR3 reads CASSLSGGTPYEQYF. The CDR3 DNA reads TGCGCCAGCAGCTTATCAGGCGGGACACCCTACGAGCAGTACTTC.

The chain employs TRBV2 and TRBJ1-3; tentatively, D is TRBD1 (6 bases). The V end lost 7 bases, the J end lost 4 bases, and 17 bases lay between the germline ends. The germline gives CDR1 SNHLY, CDR2 FYNNEI. This CDR3 has 15 residues. CDR3 protein: CASTPRGPVGNTIYF. The CDR3 nucleotides read TGTGCCAGCACCCCCCGGGGGCCTGTAGGAAACACCATATATTTT.

This clone was seen only a few times. The rearrangement links TRBV5-1 to TRBJ2-2; D might be TRBD1 (6 bases). This CDR3 region has 14 residues. Trimming shortened V by 3 bases and J by 5 bases, and 11 bases separated the two germline ends. CDR1 and CDR2 from the germline V gene are SGHRS and YFSETQ. The CDR3 DNA reads TGCGCCAGCAGCTCATATCAGGGGACCGGGGAGCTGTTTTTT. Protein sequence: CASSSYQGTGELFF.

This clone was picked up one time. This chain uses TRBV5-6 with TRBJ2-7, with 7 nucleotides matching TRBD1. The CDR3 loop spans 14 amino acids. V lost 7 bases to trimming and J lost 3 bases; unmatched junction nucleotides: 10. Germline loops: CDR1 SGHDT, CDR2 YYEEEE. This CDR3 is CASGGYRGHYEQYV. The CDR3 coding sequence is TGTGCCAGCGGCGGCTACAGGGGCCACTACGAGCAGTACGTC.

The chain carries TRBV5-4 and TRBJ2-5, with D perhaps matching TRBD1 or TRBD2 (5 bases each). Trimming shortened V by 4 bases and J by 5 bases, and 15 bases separated the two germline ends. The germline V gene has CDR1 SGHNT and CDR2 YYREEE (reference sequence). CDR3 length: 14 amino acids. CDR3 in DNA: TGTGCCAGCAGCATCTCCGGGGCCGGGGAGACCCAGTACTTC. Protein product: CASSISGAGETQYF.